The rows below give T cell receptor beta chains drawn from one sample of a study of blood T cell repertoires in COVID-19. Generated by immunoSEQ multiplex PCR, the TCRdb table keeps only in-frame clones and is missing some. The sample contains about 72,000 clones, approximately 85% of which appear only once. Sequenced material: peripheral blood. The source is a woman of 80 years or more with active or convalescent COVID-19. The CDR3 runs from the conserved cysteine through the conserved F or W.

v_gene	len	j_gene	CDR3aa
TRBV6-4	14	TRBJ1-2	CASRPSGTGHGYTF
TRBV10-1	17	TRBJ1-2	CASSESSGSWPNYGYTF
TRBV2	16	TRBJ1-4	CASSRFAGGGDEKLFF
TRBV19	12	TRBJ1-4	CASSNQQGALFF
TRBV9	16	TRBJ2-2	CASSVGQGANTGELFF
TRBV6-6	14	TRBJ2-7	CASREDRGTYEQYF
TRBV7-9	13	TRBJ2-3	CASSFPATDTQYF
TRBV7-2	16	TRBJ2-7	CASSLTSGGASPEQYF
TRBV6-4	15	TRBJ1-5	CASSAQQGFNQPQHF
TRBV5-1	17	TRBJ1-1	CASSIVGQGGLNTEAFF
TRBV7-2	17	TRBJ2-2	CASSPGTSGGSDGELFF
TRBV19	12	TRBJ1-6	CASRYRNSPLHF
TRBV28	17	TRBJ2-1	CASTLEGDSGAYNEQFF
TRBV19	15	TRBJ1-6	CASSIAGVGNSPLHF
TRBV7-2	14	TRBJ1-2	CASGSLDRSYGYTF
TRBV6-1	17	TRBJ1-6	CASSDIRSGVGNSPLHF
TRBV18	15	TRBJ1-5	CASSPSPGEERPQHF
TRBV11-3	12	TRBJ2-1	CASSKYGNEQFF
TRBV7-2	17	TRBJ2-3	CASSQTRRQGGTDTQYF
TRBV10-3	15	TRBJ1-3	CAISGGDGTANTIYF
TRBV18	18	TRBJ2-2	CASSPRGQVGLNTGELFF
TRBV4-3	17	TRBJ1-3	CASSVQHERYSGNTIYF
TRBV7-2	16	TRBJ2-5	CASSLALGGAKETQYF
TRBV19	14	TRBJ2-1	CASSTRQGFNEQFF
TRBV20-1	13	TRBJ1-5	CSASRWESQPQHF
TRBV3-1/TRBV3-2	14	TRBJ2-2	CASSLLVDTGELFF
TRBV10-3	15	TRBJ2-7	CAISESTHLTYEQYF
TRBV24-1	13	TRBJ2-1	CATSESSYNEQFF
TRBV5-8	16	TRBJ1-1	CASRDGRFDRNTEAFF
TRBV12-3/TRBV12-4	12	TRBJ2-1	CASSSGYNEQFF
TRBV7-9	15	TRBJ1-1	CASSPRATQNTEAFF
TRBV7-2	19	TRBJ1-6	CASSFWQAPGQNLYSPLHF
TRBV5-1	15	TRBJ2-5	CASSFSGGYQETQYF
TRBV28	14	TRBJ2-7	CASTDRQGLYEQYF
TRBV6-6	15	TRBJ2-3	CASSWTEDDTDTQYF
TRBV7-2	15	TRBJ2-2	CASSLDRGYTGELFF
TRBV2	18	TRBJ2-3	CASSELAKIAGQSDTQYF
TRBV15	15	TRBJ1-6	CATSREAGVYSPLHF
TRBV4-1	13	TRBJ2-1	CASSQGLLKGEFF
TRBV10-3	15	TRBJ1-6	CAISEGQTGDSPLHF
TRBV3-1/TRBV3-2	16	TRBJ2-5	CASSPQRLYPEETQYF
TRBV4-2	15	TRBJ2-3	CASSQRGGNTDTQYF
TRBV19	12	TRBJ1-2	CATSGDLYGYTF
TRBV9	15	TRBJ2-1	CASSTLGSPYNEQFF
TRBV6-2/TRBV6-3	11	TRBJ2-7	CASSWQYEQYF
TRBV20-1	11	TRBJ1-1	CSAPVNTEAFF
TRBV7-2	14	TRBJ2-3	CASSFFLNTDTQYF
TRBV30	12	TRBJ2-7	CAWRDRANEQYF
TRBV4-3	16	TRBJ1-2	CASSRAVTPGGYGYTF
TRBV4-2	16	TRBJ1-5	CASSQPMGGGNQPQHF
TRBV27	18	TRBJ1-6	CASSLGPGQGARNSPLHF
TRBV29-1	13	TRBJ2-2	CSVVVGGGGELFF